This TCR beta chain is drawn from a study of vaccination and CD4 T cells after COVID-19. Germline loops: CDR1 SEHNR, CDR2 FQNEAQ (reference sequence). Losses at the gene ends were 5 bases for V and 2 bases for J; bases not matched to a gene: 8. CDR3 length: 15 amino acids. Worth noting for this clonotype: Its antigen is not identified.

Treatment of the sample: roughly nine-day PBMC culture with coronavirus spike peptide pools or control peptides (ViraFEST assay). With the Oncomine TCR Beta short-read assay, DNA from cultured CD4+ T cells was sequenced. Each CDR3 protein gets one entry after TCRdb re-called the PCR reads with MiXCR. The table lists roughly 14,000 distinct CDR3 sequences, 55% to 80% of them singletons. The chain recombines TRBV7-9 with TRBJ2-5; TRBD2 aligns across 7 bases. Sequenced material: CD4+ T cells from blood, cultured in vitro. The source of this sequence is a human donor who had recovered from COVID-19. The CDR3 sequence is CASSPGLAEQETQYF. For the CDR3, the DNA is TGTGCCAGCAGCCCCGGCCTAGCGGAGCAAGAGACCCAGTACTTC. The full variable domain, rest sourced from reference TRBV7-9 and TRBJ2-5, is DTGVSQNPRHKITKRGQNVTFRCDPISEHNRLYWYRQTLGQGPEFLTYFQNEAQLEKSRLLSDRFSAERPKGSFSTLEIQRTEQGDSAMYLCASSPGLAEQETQYFGPGTRLLVL.